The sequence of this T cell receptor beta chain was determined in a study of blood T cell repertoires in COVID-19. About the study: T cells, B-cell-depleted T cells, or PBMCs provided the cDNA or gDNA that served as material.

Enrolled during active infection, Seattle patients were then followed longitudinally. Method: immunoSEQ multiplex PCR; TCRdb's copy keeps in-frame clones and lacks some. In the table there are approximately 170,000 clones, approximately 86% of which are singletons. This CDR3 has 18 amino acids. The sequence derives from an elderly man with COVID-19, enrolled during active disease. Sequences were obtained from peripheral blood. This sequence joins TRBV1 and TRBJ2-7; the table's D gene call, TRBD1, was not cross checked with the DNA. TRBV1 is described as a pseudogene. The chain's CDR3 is CTSSQEGAPGPAVYEQYF. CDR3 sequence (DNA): TGCACCAGCAGCCAAGAGGGGGCCCCCGGCCCGGCGGTCTACGAGCAGTACTTC.